The 13 T cell receptor beta chains reported below all come from one sample, sequenced in a study of cytomegalovirus exposure and HLA in healthy donors. Amplification used 60 Vbeta primers and 13 Jbeta primers. TCRdb's table, derived via immunoSEQ multiplex PCR, lists solely in-frame clones and lacks some. Of about 140,000 clones listed, about 79% are singletons. Sequenced input: PBMCs. The source of these receptors is a male donor in good health and CMV-seronegative.

DNA for the CDR3: TGTGCCAGCAGCTTCCGGACAGTCAACACTGAAGCTTTCTTT. Amino acids: CASSFRTVNTEAFF. The rearrangement joins TRBV11-1 to TRBJ1-1; a possible D gene is TRBD1 (6 bases). Trimming removed 3 bases from V and 2 bases from J, with 10 bases in between. Looked up from germline, CDR1 is SGHAT and CDR2 is FQDESV (reference sequence). The CDR3 is 14 residues long.

The chain employs TRBV7-2 and TRBJ1-4; no clear D. Deletions cut 3 bases from V and 5 bases from J, with 13 bases between. CDR3 length: 15 residues. Germline CDR1 and CDR2: SGHTA and FQGNSA. CDR3 loop: CASSLMQAKNEKLFF. CDR3 nucleotide sequence: TGTGCCAGCAGCTTGATGCAAGCTAAGAATGAAAAACTGTTTTTT.

The gene calls are TRBV19 and TRBJ1-5, with 7 bases aligning to TRBD1. J gave up 5 bases and V 0 bases, and 19 bases lay outside the gene matches. Germline CDR1 LNHDA, CDR2 SQIVND (reference sequence). This CDR3 is 20 amino acids long. The CDR3 nucleotides are TGTGCCAGTAGTATAGACCAATCCGACAGGGTCGCGGTTTTCCATCAGCCCCAGCATTTT. Amino acids: CASSIDQSDRVAVFHQPQHF. Drawing the rest from reference TRBV19 and TRBJ1-5, the complete variable domain is DGGITQSPKYLFRKEGQNVTLSCEQNLNHDAMYWYRQDPGQGLRLIYYSQIVNDFQKGDIAEGYSVSREKKESFPLTVTSAQKNPTAFYLCASSIDQSDRVAVFHQPQHFGDGTRLSIL.

V gene TRBV14 combines with J gene TRBJ2-7; TRBD1 agrees at 7 bases. CDR1 SGHDN and CDR2 FVKESK come from the germline V gene. The V and J ends lost 9 bases and 0 bases, in that order; junction bases with no gene match: 5. This CDR3 spans 13 amino acids. For the CDR3, the DNA is TGTGCCAGTAGACGGACAGGCTCCTACGAGCAGTACTTC. As protein: CASRRTGSYEQYF.

This chain links TRBV5-6 with TRBJ2-7; D not certain. This CDR3 is 18 amino acids long. Germline V gene sequence: CDR1 SGHDT, CDR2 YYEEEE. V shed 1 base and J shed 2 bases, with 22 bases lying between them. CDR3 bases: TGTGCCAGCAGCTTGTACCAGTATTCCGAGGATAGCCCCTACGAGCAGTACTTC. Protein product: CASSLYQYSEDSPYEQYF.

This sequence joins TRBV27 and TRBJ1-1; D gene unclear. CDR1 MNHEY and CDR2 SMNVEV come from the germline V gene (reference sequence). This CDR3 has 13 amino acids. V was pared by 6 bases and J by 4 bases, with 12 bases between. The CDR3 loop reads CASSREEGTEAFF. The CDR3 nucleotides read TGTGCCAGCAGCCGCGAGGAGGGCACTGAAGCTTTCTTT.

This clone has only one observation. The junction differs from germline at one of its ends, possibly a read error. V usage is TRBV19 and J usage is TRBJ1-2; D gene uncertain. The CDR3 runs 12 residues. Germline-derived CDR1 and CDR2 are LNHDA and SQIVND (reference sequence). CDR3 protein: CASTHRERGYTF. The CDR3 DNA follows: TGTGCTAGTACCCATCGGGAGCGAGGCTACACCTTC.

Notes on this clone: At one of its ends the junction is not consistent with the germline gene, which may arise from a read error. This sequence joins TRBV6-5 and TRBJ2-1, with D maybe TRBD1 (5 bases). Germline CDR1 reads MNHEY; CDR2 reads SVGAGI. The CDR3 loop spans 14 amino acids. The CDR3 bases are TGTGCCAGCAGCTACTACAGGAATAACAATGAGCAGTTCTTC. Encoded protein: CASSYYRNNNEQFF.

This clone has just a few counts. The chain links TRBV18 to TRBJ1-1; 8 positions match TRBD1. The CDR3 has 16 amino acids. V lost 2 bases and J lost 5; bases outside the gene matches: 10. Germline lookup yields CDR1 KGHSH and CDR2 LQKENI. CDR3 sequence (DNA): TGTGCCAGCTCACCAGGACCAGGGGGCTATGGAACTGAAGCTTTCTTT. It yields the protein CASSPGPGGYGTEAFF.

This chain connects TRBV18 to TRBJ1-4; D gene unclear. This CDR3 comprises 18 residues. V dropped 2 bases and J dropped 9 bases, with 25 bases sitting between them. In germline, CDR1 is KGHSH, CDR2 LQKENI. Here the CDR3 reads CASSPRSDHATRDKKLFF. The CDR3 region has the DNA TGTGCCAGCTCACCAAGATCCGACCACGCTACTAGGGATAAAAAACTGTTTTTT. The full variable domain, with the rest looked up from reference TRBV18 and TRBJ1-4, is NAGVMQNPRHLVRRRGQEARLRCSPMKGHSHVYWYRQLPEEGLKFMVYLQKENIIDESGMPKERFSAEFPKEGPSILRIQQVVRGDSAAYFCASSPRSDHATRDKKLFFGSGTQLSVL.

A word on this clone: Germline and junction disagree at one end, which may indicate a read error. The V call is TRBV19, the J call TRBJ1-4, with D unclear. The CDR3 consists of 13 residues. The germline V gene encodes CDR1 LNHDA and CDR2 SQIVND (reference sequence). CDR3 sequence (DNA): TGTGCCAGCGGACTAAGGACTAGTGAAAAACTGTTTTTT. Its translation is CASGLRTSEKLFF.

The chain employs TRBV7-8 and TRBJ1-1, with 7 bases lining up with TRBD1. The V gene's germline CDR1 is SGHVS and CDR2 FQNEAQ. Unmatched junction bases numbered 9, after V lost 3 bases and J lost 11 bases. This CDR3 contains 13 residues. DNA of the CDR3: TGTGCCAGCAGCTTGACAGGGACCTCGCACGCTTTCTTT. Translating gives CASSLTGTSHAFF. Complete variable domain (other parts from reference TRBV7-8 and TRBJ1-1): GAGVSQSPRYKVAKRGQDVALRCDPISGHVSLFWYQQALGQGPEFLTYFQNEAQLDKSGLPSDRFFAERPEGSVSTLKIQRTQQEDSAVYLCASSLTGTSHAFFGQGTRLTVV.

V and J are TRBV30 and TRBJ2-2, with D perhaps TRBD1 (6 bases). CDR3 length equals 14 residues. The V end was cut by 1 base, the J end by 1 base, with 7 bases between. CDR1 and CDR2 (germline): GTSNPN, SVGIG (reference sequence). The CDR3 bases are TGTGCCTGGAGTGCAGGGGTGAACACCGGGGAGCTGTTTTTT. Its protein product is CAWSAGVNTGELFF.